The rows below give T cell receptor beta chains drawn from one sample of a study of T cells in Graves' hyperthyroidism and ophthalmopathy. In TCRdb, the multiplex PCR reads were re-called with MiXCR into one record per CDR3 protein. The sample shows about 480,000 distinct CDR3 sequences, roughly 22% of them seen only once. The specimen sequenced was blood. The receptors were gathered from a woman in her seventies with Graves' ophthalmopathy. Both conserved end residues are part of each CDR3.

len,v_gene,CDR3aa
15,TRBV6-1,CASSTLGGDTGELFF
17,TRBV3-1,CASSPGRLGNSGNTIYF
14,TRBV6-5,CASSYSLSTDTQYF
15,TRBV2,CASSDLAGRPDTQYF
12,TRBV20-1,CSAESGHNEQFF
18,TRBV28,CASSPRALAASSYNEQFF
14,TRBV6-1,CASSTRLASGELFF
18,TRBV25-1,CASSESLGRGPRYNEQFF
14,TRBV3-1,CASSQVSGETEAFF
14,TRBV6-1,CASSFIEVPDTQYF
12,TRBV12-3/TRBV12-4,CASSSVLGTQYF
15,TRBV12-3/TRBV12-4,CASSLSGTGNAEAFF
17,TRBV20-1,CSASASLLAGRSDTQYF
13,TRBV12-3/TRBV12-4,CASSLSRGYGYTF
15,TRBV6-2/TRBV6-3,CASSNGVLVSYEQYF
15,TRBV3-1,CASSQGLGGSYEQYF
15,TRBV7-9,CASSLIRTNTGELFF